This TCR beta chain derives from a study of T cells after yellow fever vaccination. CDR3 length equals 15 residues. The V and J ends lost 4 bases and 2 bases, in that order; junction bases with no gene match: 5. The germline CDR1 and CDR2 sequences are SGHDT and YYEEEE. TCRdb reprocessed the 5' RACE reads with MiXCR, giving one entry per CDR3 protein. The sample has approximately 550,000 distinct CDR3 sequences, 13% seen once; the top ten hold around an eighth. The chain carries TRBV5-6 and TRBJ2-2, with TRBD1 identical over 7 bases. The starting material was PBMCs, obtained on the day of the yellow fever booster vaccination. The clonotype originates from a man aged 25 to 40 who received the YFV17D yellow fever vaccine. The CDR3 loop reads CASSPRQGNTGELFF. CDR3 coding DNA: TGTGCCAGCAGCCCCCGACAGGGAAACACCGGGGAGCTGTTTTTT.